Listed below are T cell receptor beta chains from one sample, sequenced in a study of Ad26.COV2.S vaccination and SARS-CoV-2 variants. The table came from immunoSEQ multiplex PCR; TCRdb's copy has only in-frame clones and leaves some out. The sample gives about 350,000 clones, 70% to 90% of which show up once; about 3.3% is in the top ten. The sample in question was peripheral blood, obtained in a trial of Ad26.COV2.S vaccine versus placebo. Receptors were obtained from a person aged 18-65 years who received the Ad26.COV2.S COVID-19 vaccine or a placebo. Each CDR3 is given without its conserved first and last residue.

j_call v_call cdr3_length cdr3_aa
TRBJ2-2 TRBV5-4 14 ASSLGQGSDTGELF
TRBJ2-3 TRBV9 14 ASSVYPGGTTDTQY
TRBJ1-1 TRBV6-5 12 ASSYLGGSTEAF
TRBJ1-3 TRBV27 13 ASSQGGNSGNTIY
TRBJ2-4 TRBV19 15 ASSMGLAGPLGNIQY
TRBJ2-5 TRBV3-1/TRBV3-2 14 ASSPKGTGLGETQY
TRBJ2-5 TRBV5-8 12 ASSSGTYQETQY
TRBJ1-2 TRBV29-1 10 SVTGSLYGYT
TRBJ2-7 TRBV29-1 11 SVEVGSSYEQY
TRBJ1-1 TRBV30 13 AWSVGRYKNTEAF
TRBJ2-1 TRBV3-1/TRBV3-2 14 ASSQDGGAMYNEQF
TRBJ1-5 TRBV5-1 12 ASSSQGGGQPQH
TRBJ2-5 TRBV7-2 14 ASSMSFSGGQETQY
TRBJ1-5 TRBV18 11 ASSPGTQQPQH
TRBJ2-5 TRBV5-1 11 ASSLGSGETQY
TRBJ2-2 TRBV18 13 ASSPGTSGAGELF
TRBJ1-6 TRBV19 11 ASSIGQDSPLH
TRBJ1-2 TRBV9 11 ASSAQGNYGYT
TRBJ1-2 TRBV12-3/TRBV12-4 11 ASSFRQLSGYT
TRBJ2-7 TRBV6-5 14 ASSYSTSGASYEQY
TRBJ2-5 TRBV12-3/TRBV12-4 11 ASSKRSVETQY
TRBJ2-7 TRBV6-2/TRBV6-3 10 ASSYSADEQY
TRBJ2-1 TRBV5-1 12 ASSFWGDGNEQF
TRBJ1-2 TRBV9 11 ASRNRGDYGYT
TRBJ2-3 TRBV7-9 13 ASSSGTPGLRTQY
TRBJ1-1 TRBV6-5 11 ASSYGARTEAF
TRBJ2-7 TRBV6-5 12 ASSASNNPEEQY
TRBJ2-7 TRBV5-5 12 ASSFITGVNEQY
TRBJ2-7 TRBV7-6 16 ASSLFVGKREIPNEQY
TRBJ1-5 TRBV27 14 ASRGQGINSNQPQH
TRBJ2-7 TRBV3-1/TRBV3-2 11 ASSQTGDLEQY
TRBJ2-5 TRBV7-2 10 ASSDRSPAQY
TRBJ2-1 TRBV9 13 ASSLTGQGHNEQF
TRBJ2-7 TRBV7-9 12 ASRGWRGRWEQY
TRBJ1-5 TRBV28 16 ASKPPWGQGSSNQPQH
TRBJ1-1 TRBV9 11 ASSVMEETEAF
TRBJ2-6 TRBV28 15 ASSSTGTGHGANVLT
TRBJ2-1 TRBV18 15 ASSQRRESTGRNEQF
TRBJ1-2 TRBV29-1 11 SVESTRTYGYT
TRBJ2-2 TRBV19 13 ATLIRGQGTGELF
TRBJ2-7 TRBV4-1 12 ASSQPTRSYEQY
TRBJ2-3 TRBV4-1 14 ASSLSGLANADTQY